A selection of T cell receptor beta chains follows, all from one sample in a study of blood T cell repertoires in COVID-19. The table came from immunoSEQ multiplex PCR; TCRdb's copy has only in-frame clones and leaves some out. The sample lists 160,000 or so clones, 80% to 90% occurring once. The specimen sequenced was peripheral blood. The origin of the receptors is a woman older than 75 with acute or convalescent COVID-19. Each CDR3 is given with its conserved first and last residue. The D gene is left open where the match is weak. Rows give clone size only sometimes, using once, few, many, or a class for an expanded clone.

TRBV7-2	-	TRBD1	TRBJ1-2	15	CASSLRTGGLYGYTF	TGTGCCAGCAGCTTAAGGACAGGGGGCCTCTATGGCTACACCTTC
TRBV18	once	TRBD2	TRBJ2-3	15	CASSPTSGITDTQYF	TGTGCCAGCTCACCGACTAGCGGGATCACAGATACGCAGTATTTT
TRBV10-2	-	TRBD2	TRBJ2-1	16	CASPPPAGDGNNEQFF	TGCGCCAGCCCTCCCCCAGCGGGAGATGGGAACAATGAGCAGTTCTTC
TRBV28	once	-	TRBJ1-5	14	CASSQLIGGQPQHF	TGTGCCAGCAGTCAACTAATCGGGGGTCAGCCCCAGCATTTT
TRBV10-2	once	TRBD2	TRBJ2-7	15	CASRSWTSGGKEQYF	TGCGCCAGCAGGTCATGGACTAGCGGGGGAAAGGAGCAGTACTTC
TRBV6-1	-	TRBD1	TRBJ1-6	18	CASSEALPWTGYDSPLHF	TGTGCCAGCAGTGAAGCTTTACCATGGACAGGGTATGATTCACCCCTCCACTTT
TRBV28	-	-	TRBJ1-6	17	CASSLPLAGSLNSPLHF	TGTGCCAGCAGTTTGCCCCTAGCGGGGTCCTTGAATTCACCCCTCCACTTT
TRBV3-1/TRBV3-2	-	-	TRBJ1-1	15	CASSPYGSGHTEAFF	TGTGCCAGCAGCCCCTACGGCAGTGGGCACACTGAAGCTTTCTTT
TRBV5-1	-	TRBD1	TRBJ2-5	14	CASSLGGGGETQYF	TGCGCCAGCAGCTTGGGAGGGGGCGGAGAGACCCAGTACTTC
TRBV7-2	-	TRBD2	TRBJ2-7	16	CASTFWSAGVYYEQYF	TGTGCCAGCACCTTCTGGAGTGCGGGGGTGTACTACGAGCAGTACTTC
TRBV7-6	-	-	TRBJ2-3	18	CASSLFSTDYPPPDTQYF	TGTGCCAGCAGCTTATTTTCCACAGACTACCCCCCTCCAGATACGCAGTATTTT
TRBV29-1	-	TRBD1	TRBJ2-7	12	CSVVQGQGEQYF	TGCAGCGTTGTACAGGGGCAGGGCGAGCAGTACTTC
TRBV10-3	-	-	TRBJ2-1	16	CAISDRDKSSYNEQFF	TGTGCCATCAGTGACAGGGACAAGAGCTCCTACAATGAGCAGTTCTTC
TRBV10-3	-	TRBD1	TRBJ2-1	15	CAISESGQAHNEQFF	TGTGCCATCAGTGAGTCTGGACAGGCTCACAATGAGCAGTTCTTC
TRBV28	-	-	TRBJ1-5	13	CASSWDTNQPQHF	TGTGCCAGCAGCTGGGACACTAATCAGCCCCAGCATTTT
TRBV7-3	-	TRBD1	TRBJ2-7	16	CASSFRRPGQHYEQYF	TGTGCCAGCAGCTTTAGGAGACCGGGACAGCATTACGAGCAGTACTTC
TRBV18	-	-	TRBJ2-3	14	CASSPGQGGDTQYF	TGTGCCAGCTCACCAGGGCAGGGAGGAGATACGCAGTATTTT
TRBV18	-	-	TRBJ2-7	17	CASSPRPRGSSSYEQYF	TGTGCCAGCTCACCCAGGCCTCGGGGGAGCAGCTCCTACGAGCAGTACTTC
TRBV2	-	TRBD2	TRBJ2-1	15	CASSAFTGTSGGLFF	TGTGCCAGCAGTGCTTTTACCGGGACTAGCGGGGGGCTTTTCTTC
TRBV4-3	-	TRBD2	TRBJ2-1	18	CASSRNSGGGPLVNEQFF	TGCGCCAGCAGCCGTAATAGCGGGGGGGGACCCCTGGTGAATGAGCAGTTCTTC
TRBV4-1	-	TRBD2	TRBJ2-5	15	CASSSGLAGGETQYF	TGCGCCAGCAGCTCGGGACTAGCGGGGGGTGAGACCCAGTACTTC
TRBV6-5	-	TRBD2	TRBJ2-7	15	CASSPVAGGYGEQYF	TGTGCCAGCAGTCCAGTAGCGGGAGGCTACGGCGAGCAGTACTTC
TRBV19	-	TRBD2	TRBJ2-7	13	CASSSGLSYEQYF	TGTGCCAGCTCCTCGGGACTATCCTACGAGCAGTACTTC
TRBV5-8	-	TRBD1	TRBJ2-1	15	CASSSRGRSYNEQFF	TGTGCCAGCAGCTCCAGGGGGCGCTCCTACAATGAGCAGTTCTTC
TRBV2	many	-	TRBJ2-7	15	CASSDEQLSSYEQYF	TGTGCCAGCAGTGATGAACAGCTATCCTCCTACGAGCAGTACTTC
TRBV19	-	TRBD1	TRBJ2-7	16	CASSALPGTGAYEQYF	TGTGCCAGTAGTGCCCTCCCCGGGACAGGGGCCTACGAGCAGTACTTC
TRBV3-1/TRBV3-2	-	TRBD2	TRBJ2-2	17	CASSHQSSGGNTGELFF	TGTGCCAGCAGTCACCAGAGTAGCGGGGGAAATACCGGGGAGCTGTTTTTT
TRBV10-2	few	-	TRBJ2-7	17	CASSESSPRLSSYEQYF	TGCGCCAGCAGTGAGTCGAGTCCCAGGCTATCCTCCTACGAGCAGTACTTC